This T cell receptor beta chain was captured in a study of identical twins. This CDR3 is built from 9 residues. Germline assignment: CDR1 MNHNS and CDR2 SASEGT. Carrying unique molecular identifiers, the cDNA also gained a universal primer site through template switching. TCRdb redid the calling of the 5' RACE reads with MiXCR, one entry per CDR3 protein. Among approximately 220,000 distinct CDR3 sequences listed, 7.5% were seen once. Study observations and caveats: Out-of-frame alpha sequences common to twins exhibited a surplus of low generation probability. Rather than following the same donors, the conclusions depended on cross-sectional statistical analysis.

This clonotype was detected a few times. Its antigen remains unknown. The same sample was also studied in work on yellow fever vaccine responses in identical twins.

Sequenced input: CD8+ T cells sorted from blood. This chain connects TRBV6-1 to TRBJ2-7; no firm D call. The TCR was taken from a woman between 18 and 29 years old in good health. CDR3 nucleotides: TGTGCCAGCAGTGAACCCCGCCAGGTC. Its translation is CASSEPRQV.